At least ten counts were recorded for the clone carrying this TCR beta chain. Its antigen is unknown. This sample was taken from a study of CD8 T cells in ankylosing spondylitis. Findings and limits, study-wide: The authors reported significant enrichment of disease-linked clones in matched ankylosing spondylitis synovial fluid. Those disease-linked clones were CD8+; they were also relatively rare in peripheral blood. Blood of patients with ankylosing spondylitis appeared to be characterized by a TCR beta motif of several highly homologous variants. Before this, some motif variants had been reported in reactive arthritis synovial fluid and blood.

The V end was cut by 3 bases, the J end by 2 bases, with 12 bases between. The CDR3 has 15 amino acids. Per the germline V gene, CDR1 is SEHNR and CDR2 is FQNEAQ (reference sequence). Each CDR3 protein is one row after TCRdb ran MiXCR on the 5' RACE reads. Of approximately 250,000 distinct CDR3 sequences listed, approximately 7.6% are singletons. The chain combines TRBV7-9 with TRBJ2-3, with D hard to call. The TCR was taken from a female donor with ankylosing spondylitis or in good health (not recorded which). The specimen sequenced was blood, either unsorted or a sorted T cell fraction (not recorded which). As DNA, the CDR3 is TGTGCCAGCAGCTTCGGCACGTTTAACACAGATACGCAGTATTTT. This gives the protein CASSFGTFNTDTQYF.